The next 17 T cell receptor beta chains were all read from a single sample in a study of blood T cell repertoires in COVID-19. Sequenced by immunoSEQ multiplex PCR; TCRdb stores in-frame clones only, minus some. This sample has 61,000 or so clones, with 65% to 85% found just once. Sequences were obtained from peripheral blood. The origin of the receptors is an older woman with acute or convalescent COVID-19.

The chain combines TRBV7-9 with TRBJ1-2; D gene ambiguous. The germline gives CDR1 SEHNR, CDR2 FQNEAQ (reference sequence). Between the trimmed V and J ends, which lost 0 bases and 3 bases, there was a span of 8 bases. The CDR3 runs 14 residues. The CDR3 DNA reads TGTGCCAGCAGCTTAGCTGGGCTGGACTATGGCTACACCTTC. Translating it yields CASSLAGLDYGYTF.

The CDR3 DNA reads TGTGCCAGCAGCATCCGGGGGGCGATCCCCTACGAGCAGTACTTC. Translated: CASSIRGAIPYEQYF. V and J are TRBV7-8 and TRBJ2-7, with D possibly matching TRBD2 (7 bases). Germline V gene sequence: CDR1 SGHVS, CDR2 FQNEAQ. V lost 5 bases and J 2 bases, leaving 16 bases between the germline ends. This CDR3 spans 15 amino acids.

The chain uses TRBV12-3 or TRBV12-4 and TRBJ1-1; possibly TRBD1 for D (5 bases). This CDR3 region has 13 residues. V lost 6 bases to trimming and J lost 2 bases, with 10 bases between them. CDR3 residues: CASRTDPNTEAFF. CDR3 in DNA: TGTGCCAGCAGGACAGACCCAAACACTGAAGCTTTCTTT.

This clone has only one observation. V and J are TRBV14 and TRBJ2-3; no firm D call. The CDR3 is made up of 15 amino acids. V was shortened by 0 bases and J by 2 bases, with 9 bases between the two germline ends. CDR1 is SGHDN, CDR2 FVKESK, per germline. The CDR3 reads CASSQDVSYTDTQYF. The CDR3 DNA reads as TGTGCCAGCAGCCAAGATGTTTCCTACACAGATACGCAGTATTTT.

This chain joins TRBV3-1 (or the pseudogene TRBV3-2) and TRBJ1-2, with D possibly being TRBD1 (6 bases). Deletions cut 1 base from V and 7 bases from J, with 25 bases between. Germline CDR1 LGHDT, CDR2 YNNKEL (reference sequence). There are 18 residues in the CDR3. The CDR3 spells CASSQGSLGSTGPSGYTF. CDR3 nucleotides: TGTGCCAGCAGCCAAGGTTCATTGGGGTCCACAGGGCCTAGTGGCTACACCTTC.

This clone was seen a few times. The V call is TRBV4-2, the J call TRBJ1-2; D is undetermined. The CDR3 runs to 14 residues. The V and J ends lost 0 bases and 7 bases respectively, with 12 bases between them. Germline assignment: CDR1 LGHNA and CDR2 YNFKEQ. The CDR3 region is CASSQDRYSRGYTF. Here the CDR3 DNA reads TGTGCCAGCAGCCAAGATCGGTACTCCCGTGGCTACACCTTC.

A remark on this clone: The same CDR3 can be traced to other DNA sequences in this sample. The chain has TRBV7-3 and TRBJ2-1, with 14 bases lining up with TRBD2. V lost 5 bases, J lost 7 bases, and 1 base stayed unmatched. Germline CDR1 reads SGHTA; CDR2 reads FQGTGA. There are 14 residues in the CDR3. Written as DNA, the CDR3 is TGTGCCAGCAGCCGGACTAGCGGGGGGAATGAGCAGTTCTTC. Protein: CASSRTSGGNEQFF.

The CDR3 DNA sequence: TGTGCCAGCAGCTTATTCGGTTACCAAGAGACCCAGTACTTC. It yields the protein CASSLFGYQETQYF. This chain connects TRBV7-8 to TRBJ2-5; no definite D call. Germline CDR1 and CDR2: SGHVS and FQNEAQ. V was clipped by 2 bases and J by 0 bases, with 7 bases between them. The CDR3 runs 14 residues.

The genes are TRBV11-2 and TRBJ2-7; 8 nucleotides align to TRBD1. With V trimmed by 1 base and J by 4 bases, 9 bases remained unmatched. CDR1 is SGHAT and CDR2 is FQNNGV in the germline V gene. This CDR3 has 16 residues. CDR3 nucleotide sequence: TGTGCCAGCAGCTTAGTCAGGGGGCAGGGGGCGTACGAGCAGTACTTC. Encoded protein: CASSLVRGQGAYEQYF.

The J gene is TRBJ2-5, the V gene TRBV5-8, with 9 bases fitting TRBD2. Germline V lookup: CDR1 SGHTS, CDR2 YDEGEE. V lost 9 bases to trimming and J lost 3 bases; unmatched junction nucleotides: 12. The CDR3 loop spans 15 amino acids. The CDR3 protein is CATSGFAGGEETQYF. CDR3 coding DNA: TGTGCCACAAGCGGCTTTGCGGGGGGGGAAGAGACCCAGTACTTC.

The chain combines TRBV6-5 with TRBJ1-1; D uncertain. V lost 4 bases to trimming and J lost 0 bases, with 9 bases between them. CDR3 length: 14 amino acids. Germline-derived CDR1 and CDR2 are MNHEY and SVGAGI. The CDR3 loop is CASSSRTLNTEAFF. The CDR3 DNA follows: TGTGCCAGCAGTTCCCGGACTTTGAACACTGAAGCTTTCTTT.

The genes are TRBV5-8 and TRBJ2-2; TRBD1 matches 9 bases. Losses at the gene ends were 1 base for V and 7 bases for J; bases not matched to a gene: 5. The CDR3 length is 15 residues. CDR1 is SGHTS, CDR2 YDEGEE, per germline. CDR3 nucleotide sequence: TGTGCCAGCAGCTTGAGGACAGGGGTGAGCGGGGAGCTGTTTTTT. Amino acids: CASSLRTGVSGELFF.

CDR3 amino acids: CASGRFTGTSNLDTGELFF. CDR3 in DNA: TGTGCCAGCGGCCGTTTTACCGGGACTAGCAACTTGGACACCGGGGAGCTGTTTTTT. The V and J genes are TRBV5-5 and TRBJ2-2; 9 nucleotides match TRBD2. Unmatched junction bases numbered 19, after V lost 7 bases and J lost 3 bases. The CDR3 is made up of 19 amino acids. The germline V gene has CDR1 SGHKS and CDR2 YYEKEE (reference sequence).

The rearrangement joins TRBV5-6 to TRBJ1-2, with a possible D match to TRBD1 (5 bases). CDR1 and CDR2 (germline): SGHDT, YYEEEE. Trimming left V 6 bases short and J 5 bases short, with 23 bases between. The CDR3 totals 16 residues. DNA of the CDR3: TGTGCCAGCACCTCTATACCCGAAGGGGAGGAGTATGGCTACACCTTC. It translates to CASTSIPEGEEYGYTF. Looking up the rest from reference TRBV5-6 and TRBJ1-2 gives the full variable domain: DAGVTQSPTHLIKTRGQQVTLRCSPKSGHDTVSWYQQALGQGPQFIFQYYEEEERQRGNFPDRFSGHQFPNYSSELNVNALLLGDSALYLCASTSIPEGEEYGYTFGSGTRLTVV.

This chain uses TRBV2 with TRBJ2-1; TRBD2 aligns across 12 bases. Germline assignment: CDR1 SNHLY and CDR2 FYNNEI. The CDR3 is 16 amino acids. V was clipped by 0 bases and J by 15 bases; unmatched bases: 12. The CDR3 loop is CASSEAVEVLAGGVFF. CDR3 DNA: TGTGCCAGCAGTGAAGCGGTGGAGGTCCTAGCGGGGGGGGTGTTCTTC.

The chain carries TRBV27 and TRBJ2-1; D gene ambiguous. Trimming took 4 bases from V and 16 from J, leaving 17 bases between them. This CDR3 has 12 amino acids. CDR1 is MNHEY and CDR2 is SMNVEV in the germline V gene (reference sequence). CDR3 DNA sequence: TGTGCCAGCAGTTCAGTCGCCACCCCTCCTTTCTTC. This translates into CASSSVATPPFF.

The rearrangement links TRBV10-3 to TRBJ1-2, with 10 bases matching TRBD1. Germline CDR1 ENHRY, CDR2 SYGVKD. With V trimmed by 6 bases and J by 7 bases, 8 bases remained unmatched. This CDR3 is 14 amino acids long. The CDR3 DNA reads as TGTGCCATCAGCTGGACAGGGGGAAGGAGTGGCTACACCTTC. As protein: CAISWTGGRSGYTF.